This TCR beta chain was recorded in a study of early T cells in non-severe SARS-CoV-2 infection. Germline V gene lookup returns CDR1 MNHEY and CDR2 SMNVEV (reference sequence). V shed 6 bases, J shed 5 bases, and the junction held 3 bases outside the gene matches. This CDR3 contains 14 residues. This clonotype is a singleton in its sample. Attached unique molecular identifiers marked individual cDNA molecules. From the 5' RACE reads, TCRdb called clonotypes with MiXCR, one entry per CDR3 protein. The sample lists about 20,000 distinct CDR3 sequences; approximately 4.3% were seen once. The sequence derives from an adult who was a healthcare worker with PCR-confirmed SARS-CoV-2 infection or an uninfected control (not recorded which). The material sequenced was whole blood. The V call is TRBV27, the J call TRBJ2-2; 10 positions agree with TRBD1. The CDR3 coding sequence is TGTGCCAGCAGCCGGGACAGGGGAACCGGGGAGCTGTTTTTT. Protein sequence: CASSRDRGTGELFF.